Presented here are 13 T cell receptor beta chains from one specimen sequenced in a study of beta chain features in type 1 diabetes (dated by TCRdb to the late 2010s). What the work shows at the level of the full study, not this receptor alone: In all four CD4+ subsets, TCRB CDR3 length was moderately but significantly shorter in type 1 diabetes patients.

Receptor amplification or capture employed the immunoSEQ multiplex PCR assay. The High Capacity cDNA Reverse Transcription Kit was used to reverse transcribe all of the isolated RNA, meaning that expressed TCRB transcripts were what got sequenced. TCRdb carries this immuneACCESS record with in-frame sequences only. Its versions omit some clonotypes, under half of them owing to an unresolved V gene in the studies checked, with the rest unexplained. Recorded for this sample are 310,000 or so clones; roughly 9% of them occurred a single time. In total, the top ten clones hold 0.9% to 1.1% of the sample. No cognate antigen is known for these TCRs. Sequenced input: central memory CD4+ T cells from blood. These TCRs come from a man aged 25 to 40 with type 1 diabetes.

This clone appeared many times. The chain is built from TRBV30 and TRBJ2-7, with D unclear. This CDR3 contains 13 residues. Germline V gene data show CDR1 as GTSNPN and CDR2 as SVGIG (reference sequence). The V gene lost 1 base and the J gene lost 3 bases, with 10 bases spanning the gap. The CDR3 sequence: CAWSGQVNYEQYF. CDR3 in DNA: TGTGCCTGGAGTGGCCAGGTCAACTACGAGCAGTACTTC.

The chain is built from TRBV10-1 and TRBJ1-1, with D maybe TRBD1 (6 bases). Trimming removed 7 bases from V and 0 bases from J, with 9 bases in between. Germline CDR1 and CDR2: WNHNN and SYGVQD (reference sequence). This CDR3 is 13 amino acids long. The CDR3 sequence: CASKRGVNTEAFF. The CDR3 DNA reads TGCGCCAGCAAGAGGGGGGTGAACACTGAAGCTTTCTTT.

This clone was counted a few times. The gene calls are TRBV5-6 and TRBJ2-7, with D possibly TRBD2 on 7 matching bases. V lost 1 base and J lost 2, with 13 bases in between. This CDR3 has 15 amino acids. Germline CDR1 and CDR2: SGHDT and YYEEEE. The CDR3 DNA reads as TGTGCCAGCAGCTTGCCAGGGGCGGGAGCCTACGAGCAGTACTTC. It is translated as CASSLPGAGAYEQYF.

This sequence joins TRBV7-2 and TRBJ1-1, with 7 bases matching TRBD1. The V and J ends lost 3 bases and 7 bases, in that order; junction bases with no gene match: 2. Germline CDR1 SGHTA, CDR2 FQGNSA. The CDR3 loop spans 12 amino acids. The CDR3 coding sequence is TGTGCCAGCAGCTTGAGGGGGCGTGAAGCTTTCTTT. Its protein product is CASSLRGREAFF.

This chain uses TRBV5-6 with TRBJ2-1; the D is unclear. This CDR3 is 11 amino acids long. V lost 4 bases and J lost 12, with 11 bases in between. Germline CDR1 is SGHDT and CDR2 is YYEEEE. CDR3 sequence: CASSLRGVQFF. CDR3 DNA: TGTGCCAGCAGCCTCCGCGGCGTGCAGTTCTTC.

This clone turned up a few times. The genes are TRBV11-2 and TRBJ1-2; unclear D gene. CDR1 and CDR2 from the germline V gene are SGHAT and FQNNGV. The CDR3 loop spans 14 amino acids. Trimming removed 8 bases at V and 0 bases at J, with 13 bases between. In DNA, the CDR3 is TGTGCCAGCTCATCGGGCCGGGCTAACTATGGCTACACCTTC. Its protein is CASSSGRANYGYTF. The variable domain in full, completed from reference TRBV11-2 and TRBJ1-2, reads EAGVAQSPRYKIIEKRQSVAFWCNPISGHATLYWYQQILGQGPKLLIQFQNNGVVDDSQLPKDRFSAERLKGVDSTLKIQPAKLEDSAVYLCASSSGRANYGYTFGSGTRLTVV.

This rearrangement joins TRBV15 to TRBJ1-6; no clear D gene. Germline V gene lookup returns CDR1 LNHNV and CDR2 YYDKDF (reference sequence). V lost 3 bases, J lost 6 bases, and 3 bases lay in between. The CDR3 is 12 amino acids. The DNA for the CDR3 is TGTGCCACCAGCAGCTTTAATTCACCCCTCCACTTT. Translated, it gives CATSSFNSPLHF.

This clone has at least ten counts. The chain combines TRBV12-5 with TRBJ2-2, with unresolved D. The CDR3 is 14 amino acids. V lost 6 bases and J 3 bases, leaving 11 bases between the germline ends. Germline V CDR1 and CDR2: LGHNT, FRNRAP. The CDR3 spells CASGPPRDTGELFF. CDR3 nucleotide sequence: TGTGCTAGTGGCCCTCCAAGGGACACCGGGGAGCTGTTTTTT.

This clone was picked up a small number of times. Within the sample, other DNA sequences also encode this same CDR3. V usage is TRBV5-1 and J usage is TRBJ2-5, with 10 positions matching TRBD1. This CDR3 region has 14 residues. J was trimmed by 3 bases and V by 4 bases; bases with no gene match: 3. In germline, CDR1 is SGHRS, CDR2 YFSETQ. The CDR3 bases are TGCGCCAGCAGCCCGGGACAGGGGAAAGAGACCCAGTACTTC. This codes for CASSPGQGKETQYF.

A few counts support this clone. V is TRBV6-1 and J is TRBJ1-4; the match to TRBD1 covers 9 bases. The germline gives CDR1 MNHNS, CDR2 SASEGT. The CDR3 is 14 residues long. J lost 6 bases, V lost 6 bases, and 5 bases had no gene match. The CDR3 DNA sequence: TGTGCCAGCAGCCAGGGACAGGGTGATGAAAAACTGTTTTTT. This gives the protein CASSQGQGDEKLFF.

This chain links TRBV28 with TRBJ2-4; the D gene is possibly TRBD2 (5 bases). V gave up 1 base and J gave up 6 bases, with 7 bases separating them. The CDR3 length is 13 residues. The germline gives CDR1 MDHEN, CDR2 SYDVKM. CDR3: CASSLSGGNIQYF. CDR3 in DNA: TGTGCCAGCAGTTTATCCGGAGGAAACATTCAGTACTTC.

The sample holds a few counts of this clone. As DNA, the CDR3 is TGTGCCAGCAGCTTTCAGGGAGGAACCTACGAGCAGTACTTC. The encoded protein is CASSFQGGTYEQYF. The chain has TRBV11-3 and TRBJ2-7; the D gene is possibly TRBD2 (6 bases). The CDR3 covers 14 residues. V was trimmed by 3 bases and J by 2 bases, leaving 11 bases between them. Germline CDR1 and CDR2: SGHNT and YENEEA. Full variable domain (outside the CDR3, taken from reference TRBV11-3 and TRBJ2-7): EAGVVQSPRYKIIEKKQPVAFWCNPISGHNTLYWYLQNLGQGPELLIRYENEEAVDDSQLPKDRFSAERLKGVDSTLKIQPAELGDSAVYLCASSFQGGTYEQYFGPGTRLTVT.

This clone appeared a few times. The V call is TRBV5-4, the J call TRBJ2-5, with 8 bases fitting TRBD2. Germline V gene data show CDR1 as SGHNT and CDR2 as YYREEE (reference sequence). The V segment lost 2 bases and the J segment 3 bases; nucleotides outside the gene matches: 3. This CDR3 is built from 14 residues. CDR3 protein: CASSFGGAEETQYF. The CDR3 region has the DNA TGTGCCAGCAGCTTCGGGGGGGCCGAAGAGACCCAGTACTTC. Variable domain in full (rest from reference TRBV5-4 and TRBJ2-5): ETGVTQSPTHLIKTRGQQVTLRCSSQSGHNTVSWYQQALGQGPQFIFQYYREEENGRGNFPPRFSGLQFPNYSSELNVNALELDDSALYLCASSFGGAEETQYFGPGTRLLVL.